A single sample gave rise to the 2 T cell receptor beta chains below, sequenced in a study of T cells in Graves' hyperthyroidism and ophthalmopathy. TCR beta CDR3 regions were amplified from RNA. Researchers ran a first-round RT-PCR on the TCR CDR3 using the HTBI primer set. TCRdb analysed the multiplex PCR reads with MiXCR anew, one entry per CDR3 protein. The data contain roughly 640,000 distinct CDR3 sequences, 16% of them singletons. Sample: blood. The receptors originated from a woman in her thirties or forties with Graves' ophthalmopathy.

The chain combines TRBV24-1 with TRBJ2-1; TRBD2 matches at 11 bases. Trimming took 6 bases from V and 7 from J; bases not matched to a gene: 7. CDR1 is KGHDR, CDR2 SFDVKD, per germline. This CDR3 is 15 amino acids long. CDR3 DNA sequence: TGTGCCACCAGTACGACTAGCGGGATTGTAAATGAGCAGTTCTTC. It specifies CATSTTSGIVNEQFF.

This clonotype has a count of ten or more. This chain joins TRBV11-2 and TRBJ1-4; D not certain. This CDR3 contains 14 residues. Per the germline V gene, CDR1 is SGHAT and CDR2 is FQNNGV. Trimming cost V 6 bases and J 5 bases, with 13 bases left between them. The CDR3 DNA is TGTGCCAGCAGGTCAAACCGGGAGAATGAAAAACTGTTTTTT. Protein sequence: CASRSNRENEKLFF.